The 9 T cell receptor beta chains below all came from one sample that was sequenced in a study of T cell responses to AZD1222 COVID-19 vaccine. TCRdb's table, derived via immunoSEQ multiplex PCR, lists solely in-frame clones and lacks some. The data hold 150,000 to 200,000 clones, with approximately 92% observed a single time. The sequencing here drew on peripheral blood, taken on day 0 of AZD1222 vaccination. The receptor source for this set is an adult in good health.

The chain joins TRBV11-2 to TRBJ2-1, with 7 bases aligning to TRBD2. The germline V gene encodes CDR1 SGHAT and CDR2 FQNNGV. V lost 3 bases, J lost 9 bases, and 8 bases stayed unmatched. The CDR3 is made up of 14 amino acids. This CDR3 is CASSFLAGVVEQFF. The CDR3 DNA is TGTGCCAGCAGCTTTTTGGCGGGAGTGGTTGAGCAGTTCTTC.

The chain couples TRBV7-6 to TRBJ1-1; D perhaps matches TRBD1 (5 bases). From germline, CDR1 is SGHVS and CDR2 FNYEAQ. The CDR3 loop spans 13 amino acids. The V gene lost 5 bases and the J gene lost 3 bases, with 10 bases spanning the gap. CDR3 DNA: TGTGCCAGCAGCCCCATAGGGGACACTGAAGCTTTCTTT. Protein product: CASSPIGDTEAFF.

The V gene is TRBV4-1, the J gene TRBJ1-1, with unresolved D. The CDR3 covers 16 residues. CDR1 MGHRA and CDR2 YSYEKL come from the germline V gene. Trimming cost V 1 base and J 3 bases, with 15 bases left between them. As DNA, the CDR3 is TGCGCCAGCAGCCAAGTGGATATGATATCTTACACTGAAGCTTTCTTT. This encodes CASSQVDMISYTEAFF.

This chain links TRBV10-3 with TRBJ1-2, with a weak D call TRBD1 (6 bases). V shed 2 bases and J shed 6 bases, with 13 bases lying between them. CDR1 is ENHRY, CDR2 SYGVKD, per germline. The CDR3 sequence is 14 residues long. In DNA form, the CDR3 reads TGTGCCATCAGTGAGGAGGGGGGAGCCGATGGCTACACCTTC. It yields the protein CAISEEGGADGYTF.

This clone was seen a few times. This sequence joins TRBV25-1 and TRBJ2-7, with a weak D call TRBD2 (5 bases). This CDR3 region has 14 residues. Germline V lookup: CDR1 MGHDK, CDR2 SYGVNS. V lost 3 bases, J lost 3 bases, and 12 bases lay in between. CDR3 coding DNA: TGTGCCAGCAGTGAGCCGGGGTCCAACTACGAGCAGTACTTC. It yields the protein CASSEPGSNYEQYF.

The V and J genes are TRBV27 and TRBJ2-1; TRBD2 agrees at 9 bases. The junction had 10 bases not matched to a gene; V was cut back by 3 bases and J by 4 bases. Germline V lookup: CDR1 MNHEY, CDR2 SMNVEV (reference sequence). The length of the CDR3 is 17 residues. The CDR3 DNA is TGTGCCAGCAGTTTTCTCTTTGCGGGAGGGCCGTACAATGAGCAGTTCTTC. It specifies CASSFLFAGGPYNEQFF.

This chain connects TRBV25-1 to TRBJ1-2; D may be TRBD1 (5 bases). There are 14 residues in the CDR3. CDR1 and CDR2 from the germline V gene are MGHDK and SYGVNS. Between the trimmed V and J ends, which lost 4 bases and 1 base, there was a span of 10 bases. CDR3 region: CASSVTGLNYGYTF. CDR3 in DNA: TGTGCCAGCAGTGTCACAGGCCTTAACTATGGCTACACCTTC.

The V gene is TRBV20-1, the J gene TRBJ2-7, with D possibly TRBD2 on 6 matching bases. From germline, CDR1 is DFQATT and CDR2 SNEGSKA (reference sequence). The CDR3 runs to 14 residues. V dropped 3 bases and J dropped 5 bases, with 17 bases sitting between them. The CDR3 DNA reads as TGCAGTGCTAGTCCCTCTTCGCGGGGAAACGAGCAGTACTTC. It yields the protein CSASPSSRGNEQYF.

J is TRBJ1-2 and V is TRBV6-5; no firm D call. This CDR3 region has 15 residues. The V gene's germline CDR1 is MNHEY and CDR2 SVGAGI. The germline V and J ends were trimmed by 7 bases and 1 base, with 16 bases remaining between them. The CDR3 sequence: CASMEDSELNYGYTF. The CDR3, as DNA: TGTGCCAGCATGGAGGACTCGGAACTTAACTATGGCTACACCTTC.